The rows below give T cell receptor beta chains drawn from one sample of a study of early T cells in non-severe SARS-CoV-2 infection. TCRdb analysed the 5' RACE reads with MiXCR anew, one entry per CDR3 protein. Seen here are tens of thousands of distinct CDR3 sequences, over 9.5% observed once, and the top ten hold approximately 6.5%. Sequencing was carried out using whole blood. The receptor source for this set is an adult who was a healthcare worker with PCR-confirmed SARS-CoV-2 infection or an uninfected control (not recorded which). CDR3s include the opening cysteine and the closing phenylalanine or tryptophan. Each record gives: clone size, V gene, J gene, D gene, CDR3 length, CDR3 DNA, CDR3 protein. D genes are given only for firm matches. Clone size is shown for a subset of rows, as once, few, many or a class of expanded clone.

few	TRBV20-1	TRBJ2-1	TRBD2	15	TGCAGTGCCGGTAGGCTAGCGGAGTCCTACAATGAGCAGTTCTTC	CSAGRLAESYNEQFF
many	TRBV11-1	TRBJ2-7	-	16	TGTGCCAGCAGCCGTTCGACAGTCAGTTCCTCCTACGAGCAGTACTTC	CASSRSTVSSSYEQYF
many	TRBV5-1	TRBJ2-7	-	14	TGCGCCAGCAGCTTGGTTGGGGGATCCTACGAGCAGTACTTC	CASSLVGGSYEQYF
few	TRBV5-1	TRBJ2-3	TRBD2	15	TGCGCCAGCAGTCCAGTAGCGGGAGGAACAGATACGCAGTATTTT	CASSPVAGGTDTQYF
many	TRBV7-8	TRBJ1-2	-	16	TGTGCCAGCAGCTCCAAGCCCCGGGGCGGTGTCGATGGCTACACCTTC	CASSSKPRGGVDGYTF
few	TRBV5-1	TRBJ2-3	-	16	TGCGCCAGCAGCTTGGACGGGGGAGGCGGCACAGATACGCAGTATTTT	CASSLDGGGGTDTQYF
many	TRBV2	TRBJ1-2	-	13	TGTGCCAGCAGTGAAGGGACGGGGAGAGGCTACACCTTC	CASSEGTGRGYTF
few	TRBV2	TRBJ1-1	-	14	TGTGCCAGCAGGGAGGAGGACAGGAACACTGAAGCTTTCTTT	CASREEDRNTEAFF
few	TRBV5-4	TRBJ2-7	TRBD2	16	TGTGCCAGCAGCCCCGGACTAGCGGGGATCTCCTACGAGCAGTACTTC	CASSPGLAGISYEQYF
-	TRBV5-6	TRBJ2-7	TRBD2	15	TGTGCCAGCAGCTTGGGACTAGCGGGAGTAATCGGGCAGTACTTC	CASSLGLAGVIGQYF
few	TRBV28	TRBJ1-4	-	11	TGTGCTTCAAAGGGGGTTGAAAAACTGTTTTTT	CASKGVEKLFF
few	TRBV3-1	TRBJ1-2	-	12	TGTGCCAGCAGCCGCGGAGGGTATGGCTACACCTTC	CASSRGGYGYTF
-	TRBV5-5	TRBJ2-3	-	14	TGTGCCAGCAGCGCGAGGACAAGCACAGATACGCAGTATTTT	CASSARTSTDTQYF
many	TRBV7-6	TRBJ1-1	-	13	TGTGCCAGCAGCTTAGGATCAGGGAAGGCGGCTTTCTTT	CASSLGSGKAAFF
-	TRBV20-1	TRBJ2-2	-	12	TGCAGTGCTAGAGATCTCGTCGGGGAGCTGTTTTTT	CSARDLVGELFF
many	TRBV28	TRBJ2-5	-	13	TGTGCCAGCAGTTTATCGGGTACCGAGACCCAGTACTTC	CASSLSGTETQYF
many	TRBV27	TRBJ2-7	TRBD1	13	TGTGCCAGCAGTACAGGGGCCCTTTTTATTCGGTACTTC	CASSTGALFIRYF